Listed below are T cell receptor beta chains from one sample, sequenced in a study of T cell responses to AZD1222 COVID-19 vaccine. Generated by immunoSEQ multiplex PCR, the TCRdb table keeps only in-frame clones and is missing some. The sample lists approximately 110,000 clones, roughly 91% occurring once. The source was peripheral blood, collected on day 0 of AZD1222 vaccination. Every receptor here comes from an adult in good health. The conserved cysteine and the conserved F or W are not part of the CDR3 here.

CDR3,V
ASSPVAPDSLSSYNSPLH,TRBV3-1/TRBV3-2
ATNGQAPLGSEETQY,TRBV24-1
ASSPQQGAGNTIY,TRBV3-1/TRBV3-2
ASSEPGTATNEKLF,TRBV10-1
ASSVALAGLYEQF,TRBV9
ASSESGGDTEAF,TRBV10-2
ASSISPTFDQPQH,TRBV19
ASSHRALGNTIY,TRBV9
ASSLDRQAAIEQY,TRBV11-2
ASSSPWATTYEQY,TRBV7-8
ASSQGLLNTEAF,TRBV4-1
SASLAGAKNIQY,TRBV20-1
ASSLSGISGANVLT,TRBV11-1
ASSRSWGGDTQY,TRBV7-2
ASSEGLAEIYEQY,TRBV6-1
SAITKGQTYGYT,TRBV29-1
ASSFGTVSDTQY,TRBV5-1
ASSVPSLRERATGELF,TRBV9
ARGTINTEAF,TRBV28
ASSELAGEADTQY,TRBV6-4
AISEIPTSDGSPLH,TRBV10-3
SVRDYGKDSPLH,TRBV29-1
ASSYYRGANYGYT,TRBV6-5
ASSEGQPDGYT,TRBV2
ASIRTGDYYGYT,TRBV6-5
ASTQQGQPQH,TRBV19
AWIEGDRGRVNTEAF,TRBV30
ASRGPGGGTNEKLF,TRBV2
SATRPGALH,TRBV20-1
ASSQGTSGANTGELF,TRBV4-2
ASSSAYRSYEQY,TRBV6-5